The next 4 T cell receptor beta chains were all read from a single sample in a study of persistence of HIV-infected CD4 T cells. Overlapping HIV-1 Gag 15-mer peptides at approximately 0.96 ug per peptide per mL were used. Sorted nonresponding memory CD4+ T cells were CD40L-negative, CD69-negative, CD45RO-high. Sequencing used immunoSEQ version 4 in survey mode. Sequencing was performed with immunoSEQ multiplex PCR; in TCRdb, only in-frame clones are kept and a portion is missing. Of 30,000 to 40,000 clones listed, roughly four fifths were seen once; the top ten hold 15% to 20%. These receptors' targets are unknown. This specimen was CD4+ T cells sorted from PBMCs after approximately 19-hour stimulation, taken from a patient who received antiretroviral therapy. The receptors were sampled from an adult woman with HIV who was CMV-seropositive.

The V and J genes are TRBV7-2 and TRBJ1-2; D gene unclear. With 1 base removed from V and 4 bases from J, the gap between germline ends came to 10 bases. The length of the CDR3 is 14 residues. The germline CDR1 and CDR2 sequences are SGHTA and FQGNSA. The CDR3 DNA reads TGTGCCAGCAGCTTAGGTTCAGCAAGCTATGGCTACACCTTC. It yields the protein CASSLGSASYGYTF.

The chain combines TRBV7-2 with TRBJ2-2; 8 nucleotides line up with TRBD2. Germline CDR1 and CDR2: SGHTA and FQGNSA. J was trimmed by 6 bases and V by 6 bases; bases with no gene match: 12. This CDR3 has 16 amino acids. The CDR3 loop reads CASRRSGTSTSGELFF. CDR3 nucleotide sequence: TGTGCCAGCAGGCGTTCCGGGACTAGTACTTCCGGGGAGCTGTTTTTT.

The chain couples TRBV19 to TRBJ1-5; 8 bases fit TRBD1. The germline V gene encodes CDR1 LNHDA and CDR2 SQIVND (reference sequence). Trimming cost V 6 bases and J 0 bases; bases outside gene matches: 25. The CDR3 loop spans 22 amino acids. The CDR3 region has the DNA TGTGCCAGTAGCACGACAGGGGAGAGGACCATAGTCCCGCGCTATAGCAATCAGCCCCAGCATTTT. Its protein product is CASSTTGERTIVPRYSNQPQHF.

This clone was found a few times. The gene calls are TRBV11-3 and TRBJ1-1; D is undetermined. Germline V gene lookup returns CDR1 SGHNT and CDR2 YENEEA. Trimming took 5 bases from V and 2 from J, leaving 18 bases between them. The CDR3 contains 16 residues. The CDR3 DNA reads TGTGCCAGCAGCCGAATGTCGGGCACCCTAAACACTGAAGCTTTCTTT. It specifies CASSRMSGTLNTEAFF.